Detailed here is one T cell receptor (beta chain). These data originate in a study of blood T cell repertoires in COVID-19. Study-level background: Material from acute and convalescent COVID-19 was sourced from the United States, Italy and Spain.

This CDR3 comprises 15 residues. Per the germline V gene, CDR1 is MNHEY and CDR2 is SVGAGI. Trimming shortened V by 3 bases and J by 2 bases, and 12 bases separated the two germline ends. Clones were sequenced by immunoSEQ multiplex PCR, and TCRdb holds only the in-frame ones, with some missing. Among about 200,000 clones, around 82% were seen once, and the ten largest hold about 8.9%. This receptor was identified in a woman aged 50 to 60 with acute or convalescent COVID-19. V usage is TRBV6-5 and J usage is TRBJ2-3, with D uncertain. The sample consisted of peripheral blood. This CDR3 reads CASSYVASSTDTQYF. The CDR3 DNA is TGTGCCAGCAGTTATGTGGCTAGTTCCACAGATACGCAGTATTTT.